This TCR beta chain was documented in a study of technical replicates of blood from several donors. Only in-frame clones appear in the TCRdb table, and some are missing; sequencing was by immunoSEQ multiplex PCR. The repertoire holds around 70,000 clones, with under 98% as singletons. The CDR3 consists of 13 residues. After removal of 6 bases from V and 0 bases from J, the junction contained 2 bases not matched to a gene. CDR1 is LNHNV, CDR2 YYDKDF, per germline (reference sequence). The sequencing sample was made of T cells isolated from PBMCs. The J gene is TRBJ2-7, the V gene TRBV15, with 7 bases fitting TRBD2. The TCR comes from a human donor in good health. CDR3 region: CATRGGDSYEQYF. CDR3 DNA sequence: TGTGCCACCAGGGGAGGGGACTCCTACGAGCAGTACTTC.